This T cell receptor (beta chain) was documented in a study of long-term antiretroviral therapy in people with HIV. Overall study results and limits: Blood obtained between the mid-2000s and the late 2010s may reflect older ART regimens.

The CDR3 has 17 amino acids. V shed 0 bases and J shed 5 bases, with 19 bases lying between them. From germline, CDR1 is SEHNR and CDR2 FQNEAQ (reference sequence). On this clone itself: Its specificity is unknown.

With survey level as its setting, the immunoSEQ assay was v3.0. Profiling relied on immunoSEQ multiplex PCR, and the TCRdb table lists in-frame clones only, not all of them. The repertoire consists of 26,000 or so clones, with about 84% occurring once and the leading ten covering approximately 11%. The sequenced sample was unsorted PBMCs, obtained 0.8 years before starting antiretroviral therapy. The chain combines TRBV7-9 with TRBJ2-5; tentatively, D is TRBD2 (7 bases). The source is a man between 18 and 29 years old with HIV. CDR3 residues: CASSLAELAGAGETQYF. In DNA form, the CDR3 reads TGTGCCAGCAGCTTAGCGGAGTTGGCGGGGGCCGGGGAGACCCAGTACTTC.